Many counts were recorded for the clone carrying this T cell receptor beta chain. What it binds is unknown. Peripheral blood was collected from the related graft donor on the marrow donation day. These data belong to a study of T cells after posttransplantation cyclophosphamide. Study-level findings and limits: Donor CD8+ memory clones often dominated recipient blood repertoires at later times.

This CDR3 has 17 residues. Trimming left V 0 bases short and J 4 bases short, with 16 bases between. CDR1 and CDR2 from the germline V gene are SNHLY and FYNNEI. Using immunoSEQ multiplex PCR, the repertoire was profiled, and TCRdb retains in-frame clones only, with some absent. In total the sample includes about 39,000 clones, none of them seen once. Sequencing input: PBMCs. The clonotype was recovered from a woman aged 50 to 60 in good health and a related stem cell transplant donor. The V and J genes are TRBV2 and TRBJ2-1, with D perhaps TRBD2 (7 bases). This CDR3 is CASSEAMAGAYYNEQFF. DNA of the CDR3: TGTGCCAGCAGTGAAGCGATGGCGGGGGCCTATTACAATGAGCAGTTCTTC.